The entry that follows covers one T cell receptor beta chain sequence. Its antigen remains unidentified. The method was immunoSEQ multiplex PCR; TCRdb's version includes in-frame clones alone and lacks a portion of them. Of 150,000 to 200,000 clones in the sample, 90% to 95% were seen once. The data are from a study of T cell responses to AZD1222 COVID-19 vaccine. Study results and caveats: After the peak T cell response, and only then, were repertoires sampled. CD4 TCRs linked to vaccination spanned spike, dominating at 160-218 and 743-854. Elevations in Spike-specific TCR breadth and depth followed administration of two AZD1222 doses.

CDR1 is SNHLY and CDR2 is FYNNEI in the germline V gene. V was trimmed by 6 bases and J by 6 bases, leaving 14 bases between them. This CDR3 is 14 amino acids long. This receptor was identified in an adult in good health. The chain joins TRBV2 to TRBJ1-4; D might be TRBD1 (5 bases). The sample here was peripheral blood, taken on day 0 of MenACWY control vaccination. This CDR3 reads CASRDIPSDEKLFF. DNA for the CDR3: TGTGCCAGCAGGGACATCCCCTCGGATGAAAAACTGTTTTTT.